The 9 T cell receptor beta chains below all came from one sample that was sequenced in a study of blood T cell repertoires in COVID-19. TCRdb's table, derived via immunoSEQ multiplex PCR, lists solely in-frame clones and lacks some. Here the sample spans approximately 200,000 clones, around 86% being singletons. Sequencing was done on a sample of peripheral blood. Receptor source: a human donor in a cohort sampled during active COVID-19.

In this sample, this clone turned up once. The chain employs TRBV7-8 and TRBJ1-4; 11 bases fit TRBD1. The V segment lost 2 bases and the J segment 11 bases; nucleotides outside the gene matches: 10. Germline CDR1 is SGHVS and CDR2 is FQNEAQ. The CDR3 contains 16 residues. This chain's CDR3 is CASSLKGQGGIGKLFF. CDR3 bases: TGTGCCAGCAGCTTAAAGGGACAGGGGGGCATTGGGAAACTGTTTTTT.

This rearrangement joins TRBV7-7 to TRBJ2-1; 12 bases line up with TRBD1. CDR1 is SSHAT and CDR2 is FNYEAQ in the germline V gene (reference sequence). V was clipped by 4 bases and J by 7 bases; unmatched bases: 5. This CDR3 has 15 residues. The CDR3 DNA reads TGTGCCAGCAGCTGGGGACAGGGGGCGTTTAATGAGCAGTTCTTC. Protein sequence: CASSWGQGAFNEQFF.

The chain recombines TRBV21-1 with TRBJ2-7; the table gives TRBD2 as D, unverified against the DNA. TRBV21-1 is an annotated pseudogene. CDR3 length: 19 amino acids. The CDR3 coding sequence is TGTGCCAGCAGCACATTGGGCACTAGCGGGGCCCAGCGCTCCTACGAGCAGTACTTC. Protein: CASSTLGTSGAQRSYEQYF.

This clone was observed once. The chain links TRBV11-2 to TRBJ2-2; D perhaps matches TRBD1 (5 bases). Between the trimmed V and J ends, which lost 6 bases and 2 bases, there was a span of 10 bases. Germline CDR1 reads SGHAT; CDR2 reads FQNNGV. This CDR3 is built from 14 residues. CDR3 nucleotide sequence: TGTGCCAGCAGTACTCAGGGAAACACCGGGGAGCTGTTTTTT. It yields the protein CASSTQGNTGELFF.

This chain uses TRBV18 with TRBJ1-2; unclear D gene. The CDR3 length is 13 residues. The germline CDR1 and CDR2 sequences are KGHSH and LQKENI. The V gene lost 5 bases and the J gene lost 3 bases, with 10 bases spanning the gap. CDR3 loop: CASSVLSDYGYTF. The CDR3 DNA sequence: TGTGCCAGCTCAGTCTTGAGTGACTATGGCTACACCTTC.

This clone was seen just once. J is TRBJ1-1 and V is TRBV12-1. TRBV12-1 is assigned pseudogene status. This CDR3 is 17 amino acids long. CDR3 residues: CASTNPGDGSSNTEAFF. CDR3 DNA sequence: TGTGCCAGCACCAACCCGGGGGACGGATCATCGAACACTGAAGCTTTCTTT.

V usage is TRBV27 and J usage is TRBJ2-7, with TRBD1 as a possible D gene (6 bases). V lost 6 bases to trimming and J lost 3 bases, with 18 bases between them. Germline-derived CDR1 and CDR2 are MNHEY and SMNVEV (reference sequence). This CDR3 has 15 amino acids. The CDR3 DNA reads as TGTGCCAGCAGGACCGTCCAGACAGGTGACTACGAGCAGTACTTC. Protein sequence: CASRTVQTGDYEQYF.

V is TRBV11-1 and J is TRBJ1-1; 9 nucleotides line up with TRBD1. The CDR3 totals 14 residues. Trimming cost V 6 bases and J 3 bases; bases outside gene matches: 5. Germline CDR1 reads SGHAT; CDR2 reads FQDESV (reference sequence). The CDR3 loop reads CASRVDRGDTEAFF. CDR3 nucleotides: TGTGCCAGCAGAGTGGACAGGGGAGACACTGAAGCTTTCTTT.

The V and J genes are TRBV5-1 and TRBJ1-4, with unresolved D. The CDR3 has 14 residues. Germline loops: CDR1 SGHRS, CDR2 YFSETQ. The ends were cut back, 3 bases at V and 7 bases at J, with 13 bases in the middle. The CDR3 region is CASSYNVKSEKLFF. The CDR3 nucleotides read TGCGCCAGCAGCTACAATGTTAAATCTGAAAAACTGTTTTTT.